The next 28 T cell receptor beta chains were all read from a single sample in a study of monozygotic twins with inflammatory bowel disease. TCRdb reprocessed the 5' RACE reads, keeping one entry per CDR3 protein, no DNA. This repertoire includes around 450,000 distinct CDR3 sequences. Sequencing was done on a sample of blood. These receptors all stem from a human donor with ulcerative colitis or Crohn's disease, or a healthy co-twin of an affected twin (not recorded which).

This chain links TRBV5-4 with TRBJ2-5; TCRdb indicates TRBD2, and absent DNA this call remains unverified. The germline V gene encodes CDR1 SGHNT and CDR2 YYREEE (reference sequence). The CDR3 is made up of 15 amino acids. The CDR3 region is CASSLTLGLEETQYF.

This rearrangement joins TRBV7-2 to TRBJ2-1; TCRdb's D call of TRBD1 is untestable without DNA. Germline-derived CDR1 and CDR2 are SGHTA and FQGNSA. The CDR3 extends over 12 amino acids. The CDR3 is CASSPSGGEQFF. Full variable domain (rest looked up from reference TRBV7-2 and TRBJ2-1): GAGVSQSPSNKVTEKGKDVELRCDPISGHTALYWYRQSLGQGLEFLIYFQGNSAPDKSGLPSDRFSAERTGGSVSTLTIQRTQQEDSAVYLCASSPSGGEQFFGPGTRLTVL.

The chain couples TRBV3-1 to TRBJ1-1; TCRdb proposes TRBD1, but this gene call is untestable without DNA. Germline V gives CDR1 LGHDT, CDR2 YNNKEL (reference sequence). This CDR3 is built from 17 residues. The CDR3 is CASSQGFIGQGSTEAFF.

The chain joins TRBV5-1 to TRBJ2-1; no DNA is available, so the TRBD1 call from TCRdb remains unchecked. This CDR3 has 16 amino acids. The germline V gene encodes CDR1 SGHRS and CDR2 YFSETQ. CDR3 sequence reads: CASSFGGQGSYNEQFF.

The CDR3 here is CSATTTLESPGELFF. The chain has TRBV20-1 and TRBJ2-2; with no DNA, the TCRdb D assignment of TRBD2 cannot be verified. The CDR3 sequence is 15 residues long. Germline CDR1 DFQATT, CDR2 SNEGSKA (reference sequence).

The gene calls are TRBV5-5 and TRBJ1-4; TCRdb picks TRBD1, but there is no DNA to check that call. Looked up from germline, CDR1 is SGHKS and CDR2 is YYEKEE (reference sequence). This CDR3 is built from 15 residues. CDR3: CASSYTGTAREKLFF. Full variable domain (outside the CDR3, taken from reference TRBV5-5 and TRBJ1-4): DAGVTQSPTHLIKTRGQQVTLRCSPISGHKSVSWYQQVLGQGPQFIFQYYEKEERGRGNFPDRFSARQFPNYSSELNVNALLLGDSALYLCASSYTGTAREKLFFGSGTQLSVL.

The rearrangement uses TRBV19 and TRBJ1-2. Germline V gives CDR1 LNHDA, CDR2 SQIVND (reference sequence). CDR3 length: 13 residues. The CDR3 here is CASSIDTNYGYTF.

This sequence joins TRBV20-1 and TRBJ1-1. The CDR3 contains 14 residues. Germline loops: CDR1 DFQATT, CDR2 SNEGSKA (reference sequence). CDR3: CSAPWGGMNTEAFF.

This chain links TRBV3-1 with TRBJ1-2; there is no DNA to check the TCRdb D call of TRBD1. The CDR3 sequence is 15 residues long. The germline CDR1 and CDR2 sequences are LGHDT and YNNKEL (reference sequence). The chain's CDR3 is CASSPRPGPSYGYTF. The full variable domain, completed using reference TRBV3-1 and TRBJ1-2, is DTAVSQTPKYLVTQMGNDKSIKCEQNLGHDTMYWYKQDSKKFLKIMFSYNNKELIINETVPNRFSPKSPDKAHLNLHINSLELGDSAVYFCASSPRPGPSYGYTFGSGTRLTVV.

The chain couples TRBV4-2 to TRBJ1-2; TCRdb indicates TRBD1, and absent DNA this call remains unverified. Per germline, CDR1 LGHNA and CDR2 YNFKEQ. CDR3 length equals 14 residues. CDR3 loop: CASSQAPRGRGYTF.

The chain carries TRBV6-1 and TRBJ1-6; TCRdb's D call of TRBD1 is untestable without DNA. This CDR3 contains 16 residues. Per the germline V gene, CDR1 is MNHNS and CDR2 is SASEGT. CDR3 region: CASRRSGTVYNSPLHF.

The chain recombines TRBV27 with TRBJ1-2; absent DNA, TCRdb's TRBD1 call cannot be checked. Looked up from germline, CDR1 is MNHEY and CDR2 is SMNVEV (reference sequence). The CDR3 loop spans 13 amino acids. This chain's CDR3 is CASSSHRVSDYTF.

The chain's CDR3 is CASRGVQDTQYF. The chain combines TRBV28 with TRBJ2-3; there is no DNA to check the TCRdb D call of TRBD1. The CDR3 contains 12 residues. The germline V gene encodes CDR1 MDHEN and CDR2 SYDVKM.

V gene TRBV10-3 combines with J gene TRBJ2-1. Per germline, CDR1 ENHRY and CDR2 SYGVKD. There are 15 residues in the CDR3. CDR3 sequence: CAIRPAGGSYNEQFF.

The V and J genes are TRBV5-1 and TRBJ1-5. The CDR3 sequence is 15 residues long. CDR1 is SGHRS, CDR2 YFSETQ, per germline. CDR3 region: CASSLRGGGNQPQHF.

V and J are TRBV7-3 and TRBJ2-1; TCRdb designates TRBD1, a call that cannot be tested without DNA. Germline V gene lookup returns CDR1 SGHTA and CDR2 FQGTGA. This CDR3 region has 15 residues. The CDR3 region is CASSAQGTTYNEQFF.

The gene calls are TRBV5-1 and TRBJ1-6; TCRdb outputs TRBD1, but without DNA this stays unchecked. The germline V gene has CDR1 SGHRS and CDR2 YFSETQ. The CDR3 runs to 14 residues. The CDR3 is CASSLGAGGSPLHF.

The chain recombines TRBV7-2 with TRBJ1-6; TCRdb proposes TRBD1, but this gene call is untestable without DNA. From germline, CDR1 is SGHTA and CDR2 FQGNSA. The CDR3 is 14 residues long. CDR3 protein: CASSYGQYNSPLHF.

The chain links TRBV4-1 to TRBJ1-2; the D gene TCRdb calls, TRBD1, cannot be checked with no DNA. Germline lookup yields CDR1 MGHRA and CDR2 YSYEKL. The CDR3 consists of 13 residues. The CDR3 protein is CASSQTGSYGYTF.

The genes are TRBV20-1 and TRBJ2-7; TCRdb designates TRBD2, a call that cannot be tested without DNA. The germline V gene encodes CDR1 DFQATT and CDR2 SNEGSKA (reference sequence). CDR3 length equals 16 residues. CDR3 region: CSAPRTAGGVIHEQYF.

J is TRBJ1-1 and V is TRBV7-2; no DNA is available, so the TRBD1 call from TCRdb remains unchecked. Germline CDR1 and CDR2: SGHTA and FQGNSA. The CDR3 has 14 amino acids. The CDR3 loop is CASGQTGTGTEAFF.

V gene TRBV20-1 combines with J gene TRBJ2-2; the D gene TCRdb calls, TRBD1, cannot be checked with no DNA. Germline V gene lookup returns CDR1 DFQATT and CDR2 SNEGSKA (reference sequence). CDR3 length: 14 residues. CDR3 in amino acids: CSARTGWTTGELFF.

This chain links TRBV7-6 with TRBJ2-7; TCRdb returns TRBD1, unconfirmable since there is no DNA. From germline, CDR1 is SGHVS and CDR2 FNYEAQ. The CDR3 sequence is 14 residues long. Here the CDR3 reads CASSSGQGGSEQYF.

The CDR3 is CASIQTGSDTGELFF. The chain carries TRBV11-1 and TRBJ2-2; TCRdb indicates TRBD1, and absent DNA this call remains unverified. The CDR3 has 15 amino acids. Germline CDR1 and CDR2: SGHAT and FQDESV (reference sequence).

The chain carries TRBV5-1 and TRBJ2-2; with no DNA, the TCRdb D assignment of TRBD1 cannot be verified. The CDR3 extends over 16 amino acids. The germline CDR1 and CDR2 sequences are SGHRS and YFSETQ. The CDR3 spells CASSLVRTGTAGELFF.

V gene TRBV3-1 combines with J gene TRBJ2-1; no DNA is available, so the TRBD1 call from TCRdb remains unchecked. Per the germline V gene, CDR1 is LGHDT and CDR2 is YNNKEL (reference sequence). CDR3 length equals 16 residues. CDR3 in amino acids: CASSLGAFSSYNEQFF.

The CDR3 protein is CSAEKVGGTPYEQYF. The rearrangement uses TRBV20-1 and TRBJ2-7. CDR3 size: 15 residues. The germline CDR1 and CDR2 sequences are DFQATT and SNEGSKA (reference sequence).

The gene calls are TRBV15 and TRBJ2-5. The CDR3 has 14 residues. Germline V CDR1 and CDR2: LNHNV, YYDKDF (reference sequence). CDR3 sequence: CATSRRGYQETQYF.